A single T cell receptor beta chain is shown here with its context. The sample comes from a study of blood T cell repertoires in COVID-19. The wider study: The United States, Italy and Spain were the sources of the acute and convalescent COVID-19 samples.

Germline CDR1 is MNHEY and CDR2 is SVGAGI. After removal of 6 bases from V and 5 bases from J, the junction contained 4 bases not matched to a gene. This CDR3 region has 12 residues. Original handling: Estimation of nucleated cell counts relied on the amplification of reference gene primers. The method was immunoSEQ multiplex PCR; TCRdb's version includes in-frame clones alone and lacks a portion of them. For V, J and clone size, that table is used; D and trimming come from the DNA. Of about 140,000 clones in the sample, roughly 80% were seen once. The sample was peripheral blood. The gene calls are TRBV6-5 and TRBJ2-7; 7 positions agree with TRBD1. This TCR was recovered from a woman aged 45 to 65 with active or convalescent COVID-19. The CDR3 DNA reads TGTGCCAGCAGCCGAGGGACAGACGAGCAGTACTTC. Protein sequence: CASSRGTDEQYF.